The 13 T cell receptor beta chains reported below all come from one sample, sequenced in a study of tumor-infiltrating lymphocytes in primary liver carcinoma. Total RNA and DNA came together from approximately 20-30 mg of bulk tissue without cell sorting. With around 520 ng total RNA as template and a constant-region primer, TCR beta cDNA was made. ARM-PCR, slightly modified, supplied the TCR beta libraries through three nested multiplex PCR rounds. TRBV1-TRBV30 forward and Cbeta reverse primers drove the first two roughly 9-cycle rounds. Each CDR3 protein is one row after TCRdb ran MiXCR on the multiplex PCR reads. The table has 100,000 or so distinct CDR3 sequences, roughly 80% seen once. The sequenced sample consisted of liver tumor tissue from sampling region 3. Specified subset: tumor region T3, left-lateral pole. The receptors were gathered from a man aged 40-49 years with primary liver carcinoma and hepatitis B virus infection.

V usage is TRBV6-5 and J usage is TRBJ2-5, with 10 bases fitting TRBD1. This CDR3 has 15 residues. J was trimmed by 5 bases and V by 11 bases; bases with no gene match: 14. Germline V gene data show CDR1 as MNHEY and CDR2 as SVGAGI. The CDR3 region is CACCGTGAGEETQYF. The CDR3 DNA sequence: TGTGCCTGCTGCGGGACAGGGGCAGGTGAGGAGACCCAGTACTTC.

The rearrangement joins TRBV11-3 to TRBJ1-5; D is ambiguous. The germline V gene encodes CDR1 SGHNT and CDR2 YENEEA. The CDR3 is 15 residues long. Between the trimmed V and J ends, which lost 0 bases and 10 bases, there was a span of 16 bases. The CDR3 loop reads CASSLDMWVAQPQHF. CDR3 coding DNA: TGTGCCAGCAGCTTAGATATGTGGGTGGCTCAACCCCAGCATTTT.

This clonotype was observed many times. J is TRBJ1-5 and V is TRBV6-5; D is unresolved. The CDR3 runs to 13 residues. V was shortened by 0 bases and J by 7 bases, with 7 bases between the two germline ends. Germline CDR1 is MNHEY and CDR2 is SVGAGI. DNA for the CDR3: TGTGCCAGCAGTTACTCCCCCCAACAGCCCCAGCATTTT. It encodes CASSYSPQQPQHF.

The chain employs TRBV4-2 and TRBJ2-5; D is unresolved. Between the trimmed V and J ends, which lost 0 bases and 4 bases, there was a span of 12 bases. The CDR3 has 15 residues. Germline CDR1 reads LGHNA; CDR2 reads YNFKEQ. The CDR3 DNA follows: TGTGCCAGCAGCCAAGAGAATGAGTCTAGAGAGACCCAGTACTTC. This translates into CASSQENESRETQYF.

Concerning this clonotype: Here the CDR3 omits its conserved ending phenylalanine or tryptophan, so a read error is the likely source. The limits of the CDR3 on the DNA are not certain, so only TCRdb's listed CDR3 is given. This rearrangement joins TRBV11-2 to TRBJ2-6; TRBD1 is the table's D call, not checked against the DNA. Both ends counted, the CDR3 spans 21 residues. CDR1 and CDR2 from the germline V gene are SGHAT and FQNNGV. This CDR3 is CASSMGGDRGISISGTNVPTL.

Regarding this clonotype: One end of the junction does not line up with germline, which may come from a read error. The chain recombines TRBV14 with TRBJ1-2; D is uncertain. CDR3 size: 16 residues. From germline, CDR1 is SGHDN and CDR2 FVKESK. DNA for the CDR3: TGTGCCAGCAGCCAAGTTAACCCCCCGTGGGGAAATGGCTGCACCTTC. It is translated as CASSQVNPPWGNGCTF.

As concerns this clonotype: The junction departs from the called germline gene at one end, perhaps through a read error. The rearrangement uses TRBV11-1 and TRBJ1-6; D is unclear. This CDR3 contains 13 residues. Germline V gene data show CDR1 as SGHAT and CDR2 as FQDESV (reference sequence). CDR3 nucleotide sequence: TGTGCCAGCACCCCGACACTGGTTTCACCCGTCCACTTT. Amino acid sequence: CASTPTLVSPVHF.

This CDR3 reads CASSLGWSPRHSNYGYTF. The CDR3 nucleotides read TGTGCCAGCAGTTTAGGATGGTCTCCCCGGCATTCAAACTATGGCTACACCTTC. The V gene is TRBV12-3 or TRBV12-4, the J gene TRBJ1-2; D gene ambiguous. This CDR3 contains 18 residues. The V end was cut by 1 base, the J end by 2 bases, with 20 bases between.

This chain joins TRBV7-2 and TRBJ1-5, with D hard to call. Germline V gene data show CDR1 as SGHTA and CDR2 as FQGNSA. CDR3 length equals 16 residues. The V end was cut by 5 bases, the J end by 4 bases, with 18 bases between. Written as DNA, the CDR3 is TGTGCCAGCAGCCTATTATCTAGTTTTGATAATCAGCCCCAGCATTTT. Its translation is CASSLLSSFDNQPQHF.

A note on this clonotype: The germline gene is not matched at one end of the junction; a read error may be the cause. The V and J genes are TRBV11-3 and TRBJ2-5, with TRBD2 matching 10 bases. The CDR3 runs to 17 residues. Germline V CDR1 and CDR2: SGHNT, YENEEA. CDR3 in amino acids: CASSLRLAGDSSEIQHF. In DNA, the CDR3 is TGTGCCAGCAGCTTAAGACTAGCGGGTGACTCGAGTGAGATCCAGCACTTC.

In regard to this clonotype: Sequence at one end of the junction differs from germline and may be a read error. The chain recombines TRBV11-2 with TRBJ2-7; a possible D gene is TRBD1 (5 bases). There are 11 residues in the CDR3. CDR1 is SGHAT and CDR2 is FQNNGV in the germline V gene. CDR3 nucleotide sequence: TGTACCAGCACAGTAGGGGTTGAGCAGTACTTC. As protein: CTSTVGVEQYF.

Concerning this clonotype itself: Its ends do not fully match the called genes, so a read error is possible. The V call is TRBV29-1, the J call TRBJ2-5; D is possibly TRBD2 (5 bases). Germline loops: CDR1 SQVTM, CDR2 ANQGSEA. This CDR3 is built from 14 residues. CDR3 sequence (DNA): TGCAGCGCCAGAAGGAGCGGTCGTCCCGAGACCCAGAACTTC. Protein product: CSARRSGRPETQNF.

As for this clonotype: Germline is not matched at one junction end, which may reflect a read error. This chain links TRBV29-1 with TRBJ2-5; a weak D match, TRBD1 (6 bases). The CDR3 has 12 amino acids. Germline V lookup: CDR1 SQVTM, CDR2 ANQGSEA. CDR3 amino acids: CNGMDRGETQYF. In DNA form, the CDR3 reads TGCAACGGTATGGACAGAGGAGAGACCCAGTACTTT.